The rows below give T cell receptor beta chains drawn from one sample of a study of early T cells in non-severe SARS-CoV-2 infection. MiXCR was run by TCRdb on the 5' RACE reads, yielding one entry per CDR3 protein. The table includes approximately 83,000 distinct CDR3 sequences, over 12% detected once. Source material: whole blood. The receptors originated from an adult who was a healthcare worker with PCR-confirmed SARS-CoV-2 infection or an uninfected control (not recorded which). CDR3s include the opening cysteine and the closing phenylalanine or tryptophan. D genes are given only for firm matches. Rows may omit the clone size; those that give it use once, few, many or a size class.

D,V,J,size,length,CDR3,DNA
TRBD1,TRBV30,TRBJ2-1,few,14,CAWSVGTGNNEQFF,TGTGCCTGGAGTGTTGGGACAGGAAACAATGAGCAGTTCTTC
-,TRBV4-1,TRBJ2-7,-,13,CASSQVISYEQYF,TGCGCCAGCAGCCAAGTCATCTCCTACGAGCAGTACTTC
TRBD1,TRBV6-1,TRBJ2-2,few,15,CASTPPGQDTGELFF,TGTGCCAGCACCCCCCCGGGACAGGACACCGGGGAGCTGTTTTTT
TRBD1,TRBV10-3,TRBJ1-1,few,15,CAISGGQGAGTEAFF,TGTGCCATCAGTGGAGGACAGGGGGCAGGCACTGAAGCTTTCTTT
-,TRBV27,TRBJ2-5,-,14,CASSLVRSQETQYF,TGTGCCAGCAGTTTGGTCAGGTCCCAAGAGACCCAGTACTTC
-,TRBV20-1,TRBJ2-3,few,16,CSARPRRGGVGGTQYF,TGCAGTGCTAGACCAAGGAGGGGGGGAGTTGGCGGTACGCAGTATTTT
-,TRBV18,TRBJ2-5,-,14,CASSPRTGSETQYF,TGTGCCAGCTCACCGCGAACAGGTTCGGAAACCCAGTACTTC
TRBD1,TRBV19,TRBJ1-3,many,16,CASSRWTGDSGNTIYF,TGTGCCAGTAGTAGATGGACAGGGGACTCTGGAAACACCATATATTTT
-,TRBV14,TRBJ2-7,-,13,CASSGSRLSEQYF,TGTGCCAGCAGCGGAAGCAGGTTAAGCGAGCAGTACTTC
-,TRBV29-1,TRBJ1-5,-,13,CSAGGGLDQPQHF,TGCAGCGCTGGAGGGGGGCTGGACCAGCCCCAGCATTTT
-,TRBV19,TRBJ1-5,-,15,CASSTRVQGNQPQHF,TGTGCCAGTAGCACCCGCGTCCAGGGCAATCAGCCCCAGCATTTT
-,TRBV6-6,TRBJ2-5,many,15,CASSLNSLAGETQYF,TGTGCCAGCAGTTTAAACTCTCTCGCGGGGGAGACCCAGTACTTC
TRBD2,TRBV19,TRBJ2-7,-,13,CASSISGTYEQYF,TGTGCCAGTAGTATCAGCGGGACCTACGAGCAGTACTTC
-,TRBV7-6,TRBJ2-1,many,14,CASSRMGSYNEQFF,TGTGCCAGCAGCCGGATGGGCAGTTACAATGAGCAGTTCTTC
-,TRBV29-1,TRBJ2-3,-,13,CSGRWSGTDTQYF,TGCAGCGGCCGCTGGTCGGGCACAGATACGCAGTATTTT
TRBD2,TRBV3-1,TRBJ2-1,-,14,CASSHTGGASEQFF,TGTGCCAGCAGCCATACCGGGGGGGCTAGTGAGCAGTTCTTC
-,TRBV20-1,TRBJ1-2,-,11,CSARFSYGYTF,TGCAGTGCCCGTTTTAGCTATGGCTACACCTTC
-,TRBV7-2,TRBJ2-1,many,13,CASSPRAPNEQFF,TGTGCCAGCAGCCCCCGGGCCCCCAATGAGCAGTTCTTC
TRBD1,TRBV28,TRBJ2-7,once,14,CASTPGQSSYEQYF,TGTGCCAGCACCCCGGGACAGAGCTCCTACGAGCAGTACTTC
-,TRBV29-1,TRBJ1-1,few,12,CSSEGTNTEAFF,TGCAGCTCTGAAGGGACGAACACTGAAGCTTTCTTT
-,TRBV12-3/TRBV12-4,TRBJ1-1,many,14,CASPSAGGGTEAFF,TGTGCCAGCCCTTCCGCAGGCGGGGGCACTGAAGCTTTCTTT
-,TRBV5-1,TRBJ2-5,few,15,CASSLDGQDRETQYF,TGCGCCAGCAGCTTGGACGGCCAAGATCGGGAGACCCAGTACTTC
-,TRBV3-1,TRBJ2-7,many,11,CASSQSYEQYF,TGTGCCAGCAGCCAGTCCTACGAGCAGTACTTC
-,TRBV13,TRBJ2-1,many,12,CASSLGPAEQFF,TGTGCCAGCAGCCTAGGCCCCGCCGAGCAGTTCTTC
-,TRBV2,TRBJ2-1,many,13,CASTRGAYNEQFF,TGTGCCAGCACCAGGGGGGCCTACAATGAGCAGTTCTTC
-,TRBV25-1,TRBJ1-4,-,13,CASSDPRREKLFF,TGTGCCAGCAGTGATCCACGGAGAGAAAAACTGTTTTTT
-,TRBV18,TRBJ1-3,few,16,CASSLFEDYSGNTIYF,TGTGCCAGCTCACTGTTCGAAGACTACTCTGGAAACACCATATATTTT
TRBD1,TRBV2,TRBJ1-4,many,15,CASNSGTGRREKLFF,TGTGCCAGCAACTCGGGGACAGGGCGGCGGGAAAAACTGTTTTTT
-,TRBV4-2,TRBJ1-2,-,15,CASSQDLWESDGYTF,TGTGCCAGCAGCCAAGATCTTTGGGAGTCGGATGGCTACACCTTC
TRBD2,TRBV19,TRBJ2-1,-,16,CASSIRREGPYNEQFF,TGTGCCAGTAGTATTCGGCGGGAGGGCCCCTACAATGAGCAGTTCTTC
-,TRBV4-1,TRBJ1-1,few,15,CASSQDGFARDEAFF,TGCGCCAGCAGCCAAGACGGATTTGCACGGGATGAAGCTTTCTTT
-,TRBV2,TRBJ1-2,many,13,CASSDSGAPGYTF,TGTGCCAGCAGTGATTCGGGGGCACCAGGCTACACCTTC
TRBD2,TRBV25-1,TRBJ2-5,-,15,CASSVGLAGAKTQYF,TGTGCCAGCAGTGTCGGACTAGCGGGGGCAAAGACCCAGTACTTC
-,TRBV10-1,TRBJ1-1,-,15,CASTLTGSGETEAFF,TGCGCCAGCACTTTGACAGGTTCGGGGGAAACTGAAGCTTTCTTT
-,TRBV4-2,TRBJ1-5,many,15,CASSQEGGIKQPQHF,TGTGCCAGCAGCCAAGAAGGGGGAATAAAACAGCCCCAGCATTTT
TRBD2,TRBV28,TRBJ2-1,-,16,CASSHPRASGPNEQFF,TGTGCCAGCAGTCACCCAAGGGCTAGCGGGCCCAATGAGCAGTTCTTC
TRBD1,TRBV6-2/TRBV6-3,TRBJ2-7,-,14,CASRTGTASYEQYF,TGTGCCAGCAGAACCGGGACAGCCTCCTACGAGCAGTACTTC